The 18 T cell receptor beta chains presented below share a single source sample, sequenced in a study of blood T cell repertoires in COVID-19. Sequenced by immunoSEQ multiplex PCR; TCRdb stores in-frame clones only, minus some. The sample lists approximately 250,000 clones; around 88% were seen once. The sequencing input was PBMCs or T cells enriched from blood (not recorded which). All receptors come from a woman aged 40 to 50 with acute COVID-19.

The CDR3 here is CASSSLAGGSGELFF. CDR3 nucleotide sequence: TGTGCCAGCAGCTCACTAGCGGGGGGTTCCGGGGAGCTGTTTTTT. The chain links TRBV7-9 to TRBJ2-2, with 12 bases aligning to TRBD2. The CDR3 covers 15 residues. Trimming cost V 4 bases and J 6 bases; bases outside gene matches: 3. CDR1 is SEHNR, CDR2 FQNEAQ, per germline (reference sequence).

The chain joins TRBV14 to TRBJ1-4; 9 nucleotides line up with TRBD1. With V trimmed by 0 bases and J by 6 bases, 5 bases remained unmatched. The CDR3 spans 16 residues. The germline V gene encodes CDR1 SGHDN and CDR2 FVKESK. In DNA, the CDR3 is TGTGCCAGCAGCCAAGATTGGGGGACAGGGTATGAAAAACTGTTTTTT. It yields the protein CASSQDWGTGYEKLFF. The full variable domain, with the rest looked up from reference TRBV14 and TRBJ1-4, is EAGVTQFPSHSVIEKGQTVTLRCDPISGHDNLYWYRRVMGKEIKFLLHFVKESKQDESGMPNNRFLAERTGGTYSTLKVQPAELEDSGVYFCASSQDWGTGYEKLFFGSGTQLSVL.

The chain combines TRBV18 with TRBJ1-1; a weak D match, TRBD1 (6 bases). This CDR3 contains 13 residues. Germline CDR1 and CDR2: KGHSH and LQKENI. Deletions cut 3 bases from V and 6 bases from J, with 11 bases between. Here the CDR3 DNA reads TGTGCCAGCTCACCGAAACAGGGAGCTGAAGCTTTCTTT. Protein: CASSPKQGAEAFF. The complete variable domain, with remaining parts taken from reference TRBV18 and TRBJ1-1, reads NAGVMQNPRHLVRRRGQEARLRCSPMKGHSHVYWYRQLPEEGLKFMVYLQKENIIDESGMPKERFSAEFPKEGPSILRIQQVVRGDSAAYFCASSPKQGAEAFFGQGTRLTVV.

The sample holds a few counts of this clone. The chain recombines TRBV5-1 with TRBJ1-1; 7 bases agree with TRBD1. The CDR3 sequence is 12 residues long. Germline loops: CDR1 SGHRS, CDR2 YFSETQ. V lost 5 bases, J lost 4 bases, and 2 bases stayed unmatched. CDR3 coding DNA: TGCGCCAGCAGGCAGGGGGGCACTGAAGCTTTCTTT. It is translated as CASRQGGTEAFF.

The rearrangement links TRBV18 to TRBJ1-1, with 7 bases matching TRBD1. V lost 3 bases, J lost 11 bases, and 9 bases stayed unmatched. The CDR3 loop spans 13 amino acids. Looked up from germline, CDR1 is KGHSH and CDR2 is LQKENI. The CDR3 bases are TGTGCCAGCTCACCGGATAGCAGGGGGTCGGCTTTCTTT. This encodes CASSPDSRGSAFF.

CDR3 sequence (DNA): TGTGCCAGCAGCCTTGGGACAGGGCTAAACTACGAGCAGTACGTC. It is translated as CASSLGTGLNYEQYV. V is TRBV27 and J is TRBJ2-7, with TRBD1 identical over 9 bases. Germline V lookup: CDR1 MNHEY, CDR2 SMNVEV (reference sequence). The CDR3 contains 15 residues. Trimming took 6 bases from V and 3 from J; bases not matched to a gene: 9.

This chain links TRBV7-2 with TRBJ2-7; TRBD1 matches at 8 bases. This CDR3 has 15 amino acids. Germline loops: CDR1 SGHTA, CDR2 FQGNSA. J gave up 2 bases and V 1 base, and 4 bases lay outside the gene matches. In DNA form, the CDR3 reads TGTGCCAGCAGCTTAGGGACAGGGCTTGCCTACGAGCAGTACTTC. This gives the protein CASSLGTGLAYEQYF.

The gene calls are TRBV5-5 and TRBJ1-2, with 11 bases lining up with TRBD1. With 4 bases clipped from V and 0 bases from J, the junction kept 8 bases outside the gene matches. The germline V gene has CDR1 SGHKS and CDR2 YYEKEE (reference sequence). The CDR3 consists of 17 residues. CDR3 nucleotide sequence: TGTGCCAGCAGCACCCAACCGGGACAGGGGGCTAACTATGGCTACACCTTC. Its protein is CASSTQPGQGANYGYTF.

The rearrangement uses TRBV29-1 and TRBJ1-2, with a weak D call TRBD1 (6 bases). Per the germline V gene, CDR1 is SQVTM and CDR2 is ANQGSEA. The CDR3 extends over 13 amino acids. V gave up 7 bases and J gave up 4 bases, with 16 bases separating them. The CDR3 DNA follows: TGCAGCGCACGGCAGGGGTCCGGCTATGGCTACACCTTC. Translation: CSARQGSGYGYTF. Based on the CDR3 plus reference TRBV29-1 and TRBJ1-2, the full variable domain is SAVISQKPSRDICQRGTSLTIQCQVDSQVTMMFWYRQQPGQSLTLIATANQGSEATYESGFVIDKFPISRPNLTFSTLTVSNMSPEDSSIYLCSARQGSGYGYTFGSGTRLTVV.

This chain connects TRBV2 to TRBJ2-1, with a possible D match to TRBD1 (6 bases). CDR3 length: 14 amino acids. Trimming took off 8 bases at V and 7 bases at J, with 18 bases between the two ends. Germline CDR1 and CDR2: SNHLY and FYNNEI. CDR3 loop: CASYRDNPRNEQFF. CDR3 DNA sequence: TGTGCCAGCTACCGGGACAACCCGCGGAATGAGCAGTTCTTC. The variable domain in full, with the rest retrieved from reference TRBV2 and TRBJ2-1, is EPEVTQTPSHQVTQMGQEVILRCVPISNHLYFYWYRQILGQKVEFLVSFYNNEISEKSEIFDDQFSVERPDGSNFTLKIRSTKLEDSAMYFCASYRDNPRNEQFFGPGTRLTVL.

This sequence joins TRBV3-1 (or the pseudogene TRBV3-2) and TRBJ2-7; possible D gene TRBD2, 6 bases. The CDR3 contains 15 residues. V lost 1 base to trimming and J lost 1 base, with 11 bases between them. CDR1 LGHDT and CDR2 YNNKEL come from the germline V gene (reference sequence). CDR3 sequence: CASSQVAGGSYEQYF. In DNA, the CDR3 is TGTGCCAGCAGCCAAGTGGCCGGAGGGTCCTACGAGCAGTACTTC.

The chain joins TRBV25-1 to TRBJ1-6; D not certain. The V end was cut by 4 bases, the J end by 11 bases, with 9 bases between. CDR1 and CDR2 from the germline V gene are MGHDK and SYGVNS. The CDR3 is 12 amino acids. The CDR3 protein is CASSAGRPPLHF. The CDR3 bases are TGTGCCAGCAGTGCGGGAAGACCACCCCTCCACTTT.

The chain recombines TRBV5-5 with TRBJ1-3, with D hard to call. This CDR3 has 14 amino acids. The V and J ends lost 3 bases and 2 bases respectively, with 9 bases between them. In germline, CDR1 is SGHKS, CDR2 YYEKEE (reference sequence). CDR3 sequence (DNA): TGTGCCAGCAGCTACGACAATGCTGGAAACACCATATATTTT. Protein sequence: CASSYDNAGNTIYF. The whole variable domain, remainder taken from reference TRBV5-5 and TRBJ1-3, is DAGVTQSPTHLIKTRGQQVTLRCSPISGHKSVSWYQQVLGQGPQFIFQYYEKEERGRGNFPDRFSARQFPNYSSELNVNALLLGDSALYLCASSYDNAGNTIYFGEGSWLTVV.

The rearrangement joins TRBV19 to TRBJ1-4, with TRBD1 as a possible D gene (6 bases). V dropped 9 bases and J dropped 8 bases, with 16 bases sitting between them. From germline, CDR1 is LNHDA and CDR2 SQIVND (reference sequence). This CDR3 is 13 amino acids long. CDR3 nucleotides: TGTGCCAGCAGGGGAAGGTCGGACGAAAAACTGTTTTTT. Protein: CASRGRSDEKLFF.

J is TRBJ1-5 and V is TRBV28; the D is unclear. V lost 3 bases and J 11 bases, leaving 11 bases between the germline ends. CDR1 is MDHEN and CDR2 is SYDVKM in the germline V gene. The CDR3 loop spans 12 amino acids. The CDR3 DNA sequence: TGTGCCAGCAGTTTGATTTCCCAGGCCCAGCATTTT. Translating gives CASSLISQAQHF.

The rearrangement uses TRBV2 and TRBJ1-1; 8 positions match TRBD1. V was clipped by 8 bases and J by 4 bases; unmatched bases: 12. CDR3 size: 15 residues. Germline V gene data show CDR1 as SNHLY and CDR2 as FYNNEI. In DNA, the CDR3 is TGTGCCAGCCGGGACAGGAAGAGCCTTGGCACTGAAGCTTTCTTT. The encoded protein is CASRDRKSLGTEAFF.

CDR3 DNA: TGCGCCAGCAGCCTAGAGGGGGCAGGAAACATTCAGTACTTC. It specifies CASSLEGAGNIQYF. The chain recombines TRBV5-1 with TRBJ2-4; 7 bases align to TRBD1. The CDR3 is made up of 14 amino acids. Germline V gene data show CDR1 as SGHRS and CDR2 as YFSETQ. Trimming removed 4 bases from V and 6 bases from J; junction bases left unmatched: 7.

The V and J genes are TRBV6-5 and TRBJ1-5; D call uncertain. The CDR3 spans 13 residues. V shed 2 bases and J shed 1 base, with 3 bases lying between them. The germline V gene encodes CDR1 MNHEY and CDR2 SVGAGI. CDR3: CASSYSSNQPQHF. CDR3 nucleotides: TGTGCCAGCAGTTACAGCAGCAATCAGCCCCAGCATTTT.